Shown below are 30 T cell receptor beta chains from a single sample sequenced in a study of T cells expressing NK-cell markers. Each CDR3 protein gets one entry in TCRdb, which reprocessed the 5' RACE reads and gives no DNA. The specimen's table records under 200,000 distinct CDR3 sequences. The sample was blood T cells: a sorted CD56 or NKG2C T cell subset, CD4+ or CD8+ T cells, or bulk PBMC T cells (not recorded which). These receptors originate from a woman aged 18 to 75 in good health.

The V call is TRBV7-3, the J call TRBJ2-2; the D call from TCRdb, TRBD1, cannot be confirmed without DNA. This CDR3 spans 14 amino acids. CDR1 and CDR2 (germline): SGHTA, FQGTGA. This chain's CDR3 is CASSSTGDTGELFF.

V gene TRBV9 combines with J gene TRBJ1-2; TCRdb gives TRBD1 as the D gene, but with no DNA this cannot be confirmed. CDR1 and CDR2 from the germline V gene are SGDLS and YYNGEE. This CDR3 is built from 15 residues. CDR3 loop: CASSTDSGTGSFYTF. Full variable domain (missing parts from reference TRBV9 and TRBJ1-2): DSGVTQTPKHLITATGQRVTLRCSPRSGDLSVYWYQQSLDQGLQFLIQYYNGEERAKGNILERFSAQQFPDLHSELNLSSLELGDSALYFCASSTDSGTGSFYTFGSGTRLTVV.

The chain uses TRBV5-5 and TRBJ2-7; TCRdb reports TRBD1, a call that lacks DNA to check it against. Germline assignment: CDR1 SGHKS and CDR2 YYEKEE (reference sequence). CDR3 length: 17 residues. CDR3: CASSSRLSGQGGHEQYF.

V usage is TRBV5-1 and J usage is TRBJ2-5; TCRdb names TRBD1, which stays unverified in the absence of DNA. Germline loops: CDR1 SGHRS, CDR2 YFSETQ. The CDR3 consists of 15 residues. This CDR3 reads CASSKGQGGQETQYF.

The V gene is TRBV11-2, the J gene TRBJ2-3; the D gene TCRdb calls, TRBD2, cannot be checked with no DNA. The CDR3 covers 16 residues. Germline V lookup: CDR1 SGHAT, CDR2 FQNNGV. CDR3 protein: CASSLVAGGKTDTQYF.

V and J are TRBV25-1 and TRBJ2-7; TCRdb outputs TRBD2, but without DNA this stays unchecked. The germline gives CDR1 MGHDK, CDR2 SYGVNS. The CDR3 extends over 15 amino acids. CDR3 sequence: CASSERLAVTYEQYF.

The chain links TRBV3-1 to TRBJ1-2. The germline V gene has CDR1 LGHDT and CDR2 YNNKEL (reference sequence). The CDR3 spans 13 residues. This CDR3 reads CASSPRSFYGYTF.

The CDR3: CASRLAGVFPYEQYF. This chain uses TRBV27 with TRBJ2-7. CDR1 MNHEY and CDR2 SMNVEV come from the germline V gene (reference sequence). This CDR3 is 15 amino acids long.

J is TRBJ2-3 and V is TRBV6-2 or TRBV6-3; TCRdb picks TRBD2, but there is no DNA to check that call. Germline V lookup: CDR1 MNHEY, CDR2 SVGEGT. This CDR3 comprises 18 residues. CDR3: CASSMGTSGLRPTDTQYF.

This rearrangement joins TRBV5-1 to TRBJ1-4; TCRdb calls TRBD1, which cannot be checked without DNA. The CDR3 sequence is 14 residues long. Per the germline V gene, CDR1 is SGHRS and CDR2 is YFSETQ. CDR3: CASSLQDANEKLFF.

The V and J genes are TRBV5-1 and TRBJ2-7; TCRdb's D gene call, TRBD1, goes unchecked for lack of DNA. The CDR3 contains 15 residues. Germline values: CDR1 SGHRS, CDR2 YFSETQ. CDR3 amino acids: CASSLQRGFTYEQYF.

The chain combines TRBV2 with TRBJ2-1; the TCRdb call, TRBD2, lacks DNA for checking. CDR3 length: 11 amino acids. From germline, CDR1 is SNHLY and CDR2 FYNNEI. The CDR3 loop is CASSSGTSRFF.

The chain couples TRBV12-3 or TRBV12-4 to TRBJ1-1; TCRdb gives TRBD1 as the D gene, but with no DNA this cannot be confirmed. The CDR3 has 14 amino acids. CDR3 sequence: CASSVIRGYTEAFF.

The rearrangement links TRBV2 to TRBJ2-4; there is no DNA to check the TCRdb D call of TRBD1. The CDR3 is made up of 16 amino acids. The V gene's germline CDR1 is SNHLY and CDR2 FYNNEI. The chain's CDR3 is CASSERDRGLGNIQYF.

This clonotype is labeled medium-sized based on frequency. The CDR3 region is CASCRQGGQPQHF. The chain carries TRBV12-3 or TRBV12-4 and TRBJ1-5; TCRdb names TRBD1, which stays unverified in the absence of DNA. The CDR3 runs to 13 residues.

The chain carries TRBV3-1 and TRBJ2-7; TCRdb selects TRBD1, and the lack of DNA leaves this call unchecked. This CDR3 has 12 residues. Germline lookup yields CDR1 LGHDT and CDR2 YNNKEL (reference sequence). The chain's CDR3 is CATGQGASEQYF.

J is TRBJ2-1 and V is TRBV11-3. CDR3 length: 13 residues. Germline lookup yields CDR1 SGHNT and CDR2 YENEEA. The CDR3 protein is CASSLGGSNEQFF. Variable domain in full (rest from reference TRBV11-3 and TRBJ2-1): EAGVVQSPRYKIIEKKQPVAFWCNPISGHNTLYWYLQNLGQGPELLIRYENEEAVDDSQLPKDRFSAERLKGVDSTLKIQPAELGDSAVYLCASSLGGSNEQFFGPGTRLTVL.

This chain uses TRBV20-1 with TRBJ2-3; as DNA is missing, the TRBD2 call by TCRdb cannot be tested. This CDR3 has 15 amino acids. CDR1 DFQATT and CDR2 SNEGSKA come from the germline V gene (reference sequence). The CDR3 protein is CSARDPQRAPDTQYF.

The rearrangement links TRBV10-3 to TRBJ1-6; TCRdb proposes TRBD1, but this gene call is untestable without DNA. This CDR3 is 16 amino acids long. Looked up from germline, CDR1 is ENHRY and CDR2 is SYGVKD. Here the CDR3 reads CAISERGQLINSPLHF.

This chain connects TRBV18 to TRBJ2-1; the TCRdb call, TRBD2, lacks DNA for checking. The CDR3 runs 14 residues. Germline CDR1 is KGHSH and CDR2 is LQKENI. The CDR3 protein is CASSPMRGDNEQFF. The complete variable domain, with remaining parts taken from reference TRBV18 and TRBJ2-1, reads NAGVMQNPRHLVRRRGQEARLRCSPMKGHSHVYWYRQLPEEGLKFMVYLQKENIIDESGMPKERFSAEFPKEGPSILRIQQVVRGDSAAYFCASSPMRGDNEQFFGPGTRLTVL.

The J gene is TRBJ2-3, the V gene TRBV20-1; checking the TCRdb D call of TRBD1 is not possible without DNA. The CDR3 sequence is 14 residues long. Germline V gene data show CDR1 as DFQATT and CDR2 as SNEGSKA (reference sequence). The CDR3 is CSARPGQVTDTQYF.

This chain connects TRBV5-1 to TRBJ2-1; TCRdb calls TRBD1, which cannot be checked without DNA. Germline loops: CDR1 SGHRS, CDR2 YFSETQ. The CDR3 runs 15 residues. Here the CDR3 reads CASSLGSGQGAQQFF.

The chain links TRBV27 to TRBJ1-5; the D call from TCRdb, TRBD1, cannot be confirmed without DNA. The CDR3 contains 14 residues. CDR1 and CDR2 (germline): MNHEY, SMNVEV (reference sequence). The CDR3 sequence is CASSLDRHNQPQHF.

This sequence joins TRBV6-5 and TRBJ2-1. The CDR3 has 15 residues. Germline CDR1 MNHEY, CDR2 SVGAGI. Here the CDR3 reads CASSYGQAVYNEQFF.

The CDR3 sequence: CASSPASSYNSPLHF. This chain connects TRBV18 to TRBJ1-6. The V gene's germline CDR1 is KGHSH and CDR2 LQKENI. The CDR3 contains 15 residues.

This CDR3 reads CASSSTADSPLHF. The chain joins TRBV9 to TRBJ1-6. This CDR3 region has 13 residues. Germline V gene lookup returns CDR1 SGDLS and CDR2 YYNGEE.

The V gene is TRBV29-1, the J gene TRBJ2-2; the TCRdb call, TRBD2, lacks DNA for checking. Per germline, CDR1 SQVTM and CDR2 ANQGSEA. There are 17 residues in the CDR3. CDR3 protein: CSARKEGLNANTGELFF.

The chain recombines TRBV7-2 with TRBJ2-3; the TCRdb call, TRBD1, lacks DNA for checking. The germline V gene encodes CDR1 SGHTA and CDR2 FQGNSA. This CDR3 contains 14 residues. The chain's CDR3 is CASSRTRAADTQYF.

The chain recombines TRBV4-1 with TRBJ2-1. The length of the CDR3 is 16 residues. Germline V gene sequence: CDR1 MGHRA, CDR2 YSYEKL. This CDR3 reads CASSLERVSSYNEQFF.

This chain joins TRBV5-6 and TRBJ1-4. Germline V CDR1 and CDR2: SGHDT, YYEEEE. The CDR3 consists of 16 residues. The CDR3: CASSRLINLSNEKLFF.